This entry describes one T cell receptor (beta chain). This specimen belongs to a study of T cell changes during pregnancy in multiple sclerosis. Profiled with immunoSEQ multiplex PCR; TCRdb holds only in-frame clones, not every one. This table holds about 48,000 clones, over 85% found once. Germline V gene sequence: CDR1 SGHNT, CDR2 YYREEE (reference sequence). Trimming pared 3 bases from V and 4 bases from J, leaving 16 bases between. The CDR3 has 15 residues. Sample: CD4+ T cells from peripheral blood mononuclear cells, taken in the first trimester of pregnancy. The genes are TRBV5-4 and TRBJ1-2; D gene ambiguous. The receptor's source is a female donor with multiple sclerosis, enrolled in a pregnancy study. The CDR3 loop is CASSSPSGRAYGYTF. CDR3 DNA sequence: TGTGCCAGCAGCTCTCCGTCGGGGAGAGCCTATGGCTACACCTTC.